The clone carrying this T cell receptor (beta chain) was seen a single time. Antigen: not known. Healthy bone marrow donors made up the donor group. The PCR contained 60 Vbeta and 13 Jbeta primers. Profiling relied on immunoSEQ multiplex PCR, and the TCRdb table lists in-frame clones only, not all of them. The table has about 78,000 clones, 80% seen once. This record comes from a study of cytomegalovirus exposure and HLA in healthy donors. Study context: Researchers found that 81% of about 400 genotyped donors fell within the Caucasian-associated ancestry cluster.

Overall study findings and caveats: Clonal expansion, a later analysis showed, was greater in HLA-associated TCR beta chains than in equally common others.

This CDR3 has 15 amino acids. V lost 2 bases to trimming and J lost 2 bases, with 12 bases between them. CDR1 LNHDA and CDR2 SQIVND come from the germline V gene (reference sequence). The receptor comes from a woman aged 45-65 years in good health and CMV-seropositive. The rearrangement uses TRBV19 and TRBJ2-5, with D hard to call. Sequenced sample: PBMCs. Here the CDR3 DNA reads TGTGCCAGTAGTATAAGTACAGACGAGCAAGAGACCCAGTACTTC. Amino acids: CASSISTDEQETQYF.